What follows are 22 T cell receptor beta chains derived from one specimen sequenced in a study of human CD4 T cells and Enterobacteriaceae. TCRdb's copy holds only in-frame clones and misses some; the assay was immunoSEQ multiplex PCR. The sample consists of some 29,000 clones, around 80% of them appearing once. Memory CD4+ T cells were sorted as all CD4+ cells except CD45RA+CCR7+CD95- naive cells, over 95% pure. The specimen was memory CD4+ T cells from blood. These receptors were obtained from a human donor in good health.

This chain joins TRBV28 and TRBJ1-4; maybe TRBD1 (5 bases). The ends were cut back, 6 bases at V and 2 bases at J, with 25 bases in the middle. The CDR3 contains 19 residues. From germline, CDR1 is MDHEN and CDR2 SYDVKM. The CDR3: CASRGGRGPIWLTNEKLFF. CDR3 nucleotide sequence: TGTGCCAGCAGGGGGGGAAGGGGCCCAATCTGGTTGACTAATGAAAAACTGTTTTTT. Combining the CDR3 with reference TRBV28 and TRBJ1-4 gives the whole variable domain DVKVTQSSRYLVKRTGEKVFLECVQDMDHENMFWYRQDPGLGLRLIYFSYDVKMKEKGDIPEGYSVSREKKERFSLILESASTNQTSMYLCASRGGRGPIWLTNEKLFFGSGTQLSVL.

The V gene is TRBV5-1, the J gene TRBJ1-1; D gene unclear. V was pared by 0 bases and J by 1 base, with 7 bases between. The germline V gene has CDR1 SGHRS and CDR2 YFSETQ. The CDR3 is 14 amino acids. In nucleotides, the CDR3 is TGCGCCAGCAGCTTGGGGTGGGAGAACACTGAAGCTTTCTTT. Translating gives CASSLGWENTEAFF.

The gene calls are TRBV28 and TRBJ1-4; tentatively, D is TRBD1 (5 bases). Germline V gene sequence: CDR1 MDHEN, CDR2 SYDVKM. CDR3 size: 16 residues. V was pared by 8 bases and J by 1 base, with 17 bases between. This CDR3 is CASGPTQGLTNEKLFF. In DNA form, the CDR3 reads TGTGCCAGCGGTCCCACGCAGGGTCTAACTAATGAAAAACTGTTTTTT.

This sequence joins TRBV4-1 and TRBJ1-2; tentatively, D is TRBD1 (6 bases). CDR1 is MGHRA and CDR2 is YSYEKL in the germline V gene. Trimming left V 3 bases short and J 2 bases short, with 16 bases between. The CDR3 totals 16 residues. The CDR3 DNA reads as TGCGCCAGCAGCCAGGGGGCGGCAGGGCTAAACTATGGCTACACCTTC. Translated, it gives CASSQGAAGLNYGYTF.

This clone has only one observation. Other nucleotide sequences in the sample specify the same CDR3. V is TRBV5-4 and J is TRBJ1-5, with D perhaps matching TRBD1 (6 bases). CDR3 length equals 14 residues. The germline V gene has CDR1 SGHNT and CDR2 YYREEE (reference sequence). Between the trimmed V and J ends, which lost 8 bases and 3 bases, there was a span of 15 bases. CDR3 loop: CASSLQGYNQPQHF. CDR3 nucleotides: TGTGCCAGTAGCCTACAGGGTTACAATCAGCCCCAGCATTTT. Together with reference TRBV5-4 and TRBJ1-5, the CDR3 gives the full variable domain: ETGVTQSPTHLIKTRGQQVTLRCSSQSGHNTVSWYQQALGQGPQFIFQYYREEENGRGNFPPRFSGLQFPNYSSELNVNALELDDSALYLCASSLQGYNQPQHFGDGTRLSIL.

The chain links TRBV6-5 to TRBJ2-7, with 8 bases aligning to TRBD1. CDR3 length: 15 amino acids. J gave up 10 bases and V 4 bases, and 15 bases lay outside the gene matches. From germline, CDR1 is MNHEY and CDR2 SVGAGI. The CDR3 region is CASSLHNPGQDPQYF. CDR3 in DNA: TGTGCCAGCAGTTTACATAACCCGGGACAGGACCCTCAGTACTTC.

The CDR3 here is CASSLQETQYF. CDR3 in DNA: TGTGCCAGCAGCTTGCAAGAGACCCAGTACTTC. This sequence joins TRBV5-6 and TRBJ2-5, with unresolved D. Germline CDR1 is SGHDT and CDR2 is YYEEEE. V lost 1 base and J 2 bases, leaving 0 bases between the germline ends. The CDR3 length is 11 residues.

This chain joins TRBV25-1 and TRBJ1-2; maybe TRBD1 (6 bases). Germline CDR1 is MGHDK and CDR2 is SYGVNS. The V gene lost 5 bases and the J gene lost 3 bases, with 10 bases spanning the gap. This CDR3 has 13 residues. CDR3 amino acids: CASSTGNDYGYTF. In DNA, the CDR3 is TGTGCCAGCAGTACAGGGAACGACTATGGCTACACCTTC.

V usage is TRBV27 and J usage is TRBJ1-1; 9 nucleotides match TRBD1. The CDR3 covers 15 residues. The germline V gene encodes CDR1 MNHEY and CDR2 SMNVEV (reference sequence). J was trimmed by 1 base and V by 5 bases; bases with no gene match: 5. The CDR3 DNA reads TGTGCCAGCAGTCCTGGGGACAGGGCGAACACTGAAGCTTTCTTT. Translating gives CASSPGDRANTEAFF.

The chain's CDR3 is CASFGENEQFF. In DNA form, the CDR3 reads TGTGCCAGTTTCGGGGAGAATGAGCAGTTCTTC. The V and J genes are TRBV28 and TRBJ2-1, with D perhaps TRBD2 (5 bases). Trimming took 9 bases from V and 7 from J, leaving 10 bases between them. Germline V gene lookup returns CDR1 MDHEN and CDR2 SYDVKM. CDR3 length: 11 amino acids.

The chain uses TRBV27 and TRBJ1-2, with no clear D. Germline CDR1 is MNHEY and CDR2 is SMNVEV (reference sequence). The ends were cut back, 0 bases at V and 8 bases at J, with 13 bases in the middle. This CDR3 spans 14 amino acids. The CDR3 is CASSLSRQEGGYTF. As DNA, the CDR3 is TGTGCCAGCAGTTTATCGAGGCAGGAGGGAGGCTACACCTTC.

CDR3 sequence: CAWSVQLVGRTQYF. The CDR3 DNA reads TGTGCCTGGAGTGTACAACTAGTAGGTCGGACCCAGTACTTC. The gene calls are TRBV30 and TRBJ2-5, with D maybe TRBD2 (5 bases). Germline V CDR1 and CDR2: GTSNPN, SVGIG (reference sequence). There are 14 residues in the CDR3. The V end was cut by 0 bases, the J end by 7 bases, with 15 bases between.

This clone was counted a single time. This rearrangement joins TRBV9 to TRBJ1-3, with D uncertain. The CDR3 loop spans 16 amino acids. CDR1 is SGDLS and CDR2 is YYNGEE in the germline V gene. V was pared by 1 base and J by 0 bases, with 11 bases between. CDR3 DNA sequence: TGTGCCAGCAGCGTATCGGGTCTTTACTCTGGAAACACCATATATTTT. Its translation: CASSVSGLYSGNTIYF.

The chain recombines TRBV5-4 with TRBJ2-7; D gene ambiguous. The ends were cut back, 4 bases at V and 1 base at J, with 18 bases in the middle. The CDR3 is made up of 16 amino acids. Germline V gene data show CDR1 as SGHNT and CDR2 as YYREEE (reference sequence). The CDR3 DNA reads TGTGCCAGCAGCCCCCCTAACTCCGCCTTGTCCTACGAGCAGTACTTC. This translates into CASSPPNSALSYEQYF.

The chain combines TRBV9 with TRBJ2-1; D gene ambiguous. The CDR3 consists of 16 residues. V gave up 0 bases and J gave up 9 bases, with 19 bases separating them. CDR1 and CDR2 from the germline V gene are SGDLS and YYNGEE. The chain's CDR3 is CASSVGVSLVAAEQFF. Here the CDR3 DNA reads TGTGCCAGCAGCGTAGGGGTTTCGTTGGTAGCTGCTGAGCAGTTCTTC.

This chain uses TRBV5-1 with TRBJ2-2, with TRBD2 identical over 7 bases. V shed 3 bases and J 6 bases; nucleotides not matched to a gene: 5. The CDR3 totals 14 residues. Germline V CDR1 and CDR2: SGHRS, YFSETQ. CDR3 in DNA: TGCGCCAGCAGCTCCCGGACTAGATCCGGGGAGCTGTTTTTT. Translating it yields CASSSRTRSGELFF.

V and J are TRBV29-1 and TRBJ1-2; D possibly corresponds to TRBD1 (5 bases). The CDR3 is made up of 12 amino acids. The germline V and J ends were trimmed by 7 bases and 8 bases, with 17 bases remaining between them. Germline-derived CDR1 and CDR2 are SQVTM and ANQGSEA. CDR3 in DNA: TGCAGCGGTGGACACCGGGGGGAGGGCTACACCTTC. Encoded protein: CSGGHRGEGYTF.

The J gene is TRBJ2-7, the V gene TRBV14, with D perhaps assigned TRBD1 or TRBD2 (5 bases each). There are 14 residues in the CDR3. V was clipped by 4 bases and J by 3 bases, with 13 bases between them. Germline V gene lookup returns CDR1 SGHDN and CDR2 FVKESK. CDR3 loop: CASSLRARGYEQYF. CDR3 sequence (DNA): TGTGCCAGCAGCCTCCGGGCGAGGGGCTACGAGCAGTACTTC.

V is TRBV11-3 and J is TRBJ1-1; 11 bases are shared with TRBD1. Germline lookup yields CDR1 SGHNT and CDR2 YENEEA. Unmatched junction bases numbered 8, after V lost 5 bases and J lost 3 bases. This CDR3 has 16 amino acids. CDR3 in DNA: TGTGCCAGCAGCCGACACGGACAGGGGGCCGACACTGAAGCTTTCTTT. This codes for CASSRHGQGADTEAFF.

The CDR3 region is CASAHPVQASLYEQYF. DNA of the CDR3: TGTGCCAGCGCCCACCCAGTTCAGGCAAGTTTGTACGAGCAGTACTTC. V usage is TRBV5-8 and J usage is TRBJ2-7; D gene uncertain. CDR3 length: 16 amino acids. Germline CDR1 reads SGHTS; CDR2 reads YDEGEE. V was pared by 7 bases and J by 4 bases, with 24 bases between.

Notes on this clone: Germline and junction disagree at one end, which may indicate a read error. The CDR3 reads CASSLQQLQGRGVF. In DNA, the CDR3 is TGCGCCAGCAGCCTTCAACAACTACAGGGGAGGGGGGTCTTC. The chain carries TRBV4-1 and TRBJ2-7; D assignment may be TRBD1 or TRBD2 (7 bases each). The CDR3 has 14 residues. Germline CDR1 MGHRA, CDR2 YSYEKL.

The V call is TRBV11-2, the J call TRBJ2-5, with 10 bases fitting TRBD2. Germline CDR1 SGHAT, CDR2 FQNNGV. The ends lost 5 bases at V and 4 bases at J; junction bases unmatched: 4. This CDR3 comprises 14 residues. The CDR3 bases are TGTGCCAGCAGCCCCAGACTAGCGGGAGAGACCCAGTACTTC. It translates to CASSPRLAGETQYF.